This TCR beta chain originates from a study of beta chain features in type 1 diabetes. General observations from the study: VDJ junctions from patients with type 1 diabetes contained fewer insertions and more deletions. When Type 1 diabetes patients were examined, their TCRB CDR3s proved moderately but significantly shorter in all four CD4+ subsets. Small HLA sub-analyses could not settle whether HLA shapes TCRB rearrangement. Shorter templates may be favored by PCR, equally so in patients and controls.

cDNA synthesis used the whole RNA isolate, giving expressed TCRB sequences. Repertoires were generated with immunoSEQ multiplex PCR, while TCRdb's copy carries only in-frame clones and drops some. The sample comprises 500,000 to 850,000 clones, over 13% of which are singletons, and 0.03% to 0.045% rests with the top ten. Comments on this clone: Its antigen is as yet unknown.

Post-sort purity exceeded 95% for all sorted populations. This CDR3 region has 14 residues. Germline CDR1 is GTSNPN and CDR2 is SVGIG (reference sequence). V was clipped by 2 bases and J by 4 bases, with 14 bases between them. V and J are TRBV30 and TRBJ1-2, with TRBD1 as a possible D gene (6 bases). The TCR comes from a young man with type 1 diabetes. The specimen was naive CD4+ T cells from blood. DNA for the CDR3: TGTGCCTGGAGTCGACAGGCGATGATCTATGGCTACACCTTC. This encodes CAWSRQAMIYGYTF.